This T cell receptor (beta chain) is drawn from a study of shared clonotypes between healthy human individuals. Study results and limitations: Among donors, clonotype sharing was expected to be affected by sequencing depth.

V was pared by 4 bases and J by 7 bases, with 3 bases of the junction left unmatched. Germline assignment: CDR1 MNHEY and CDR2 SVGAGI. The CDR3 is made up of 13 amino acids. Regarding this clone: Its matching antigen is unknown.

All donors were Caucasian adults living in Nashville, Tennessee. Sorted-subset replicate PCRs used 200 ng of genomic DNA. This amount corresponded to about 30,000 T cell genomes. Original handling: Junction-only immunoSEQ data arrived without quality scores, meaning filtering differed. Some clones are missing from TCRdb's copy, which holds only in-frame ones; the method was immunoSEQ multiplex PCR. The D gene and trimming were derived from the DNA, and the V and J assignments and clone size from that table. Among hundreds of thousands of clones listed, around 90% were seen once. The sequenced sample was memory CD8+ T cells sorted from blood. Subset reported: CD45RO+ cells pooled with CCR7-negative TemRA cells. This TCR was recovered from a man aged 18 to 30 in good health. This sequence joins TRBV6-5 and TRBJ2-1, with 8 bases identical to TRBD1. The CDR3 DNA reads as TGTGCCAGCAGTTGGACAGGGTTGAATGAGCAGTTCTTC. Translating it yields CASSWTGLNEQFF.